This is a list of T cell receptor beta chains from one sample in a study of lymphopenia after photon versus proton radiotherapy. Method: immunoSEQ multiplex PCR; TCRdb's copy keeps in-frame clones and lacks some. Of about 20,000 clones in the sample, almost 85% were seen once. The sequencing here drew on peripheral blood, taken from a patient treated with photon-based radiotherapy. Every receptor here comes from a woman between 50 and 59 years old with pancreatic cancer. Both conserved end residues are part of each CDR3. Each record gives: CDR3 DNA, CDR3 protein, D gene, V gene, clone size, J gene. D genes are given only for firm matches. Expanded clones get a size class; other rows say once, few or many, or leave the size out.

CDR3nt: TGTGCCAGCTCACCCGGGGGGCCCCACGAGCAGTACTTC
CDR3aa: CASSPGGPHEQYF
d_gene: -
v_gene: TRBV18
abundance: -
j_gene: TRBJ2-7

CDR3nt: TGTGCCAGCAGCGCCCCCCGGGACAGGGACAATGAGCAGTTCTTC
CDR3aa: CASSAPRDRDNEQFF
d_gene: TRBD1
v_gene: TRBV9
abundance: -
j_gene: TRBJ2-1

CDR3nt: TGTGCCAGCAGTCCGGGACAGTCCTACGAGCAGTACTTC
CDR3aa: CASSPGQSYEQYF
d_gene: TRBD1
v_gene: TRBV6-1
abundance: few
j_gene: TRBJ2-7

CDR3nt: TGTGCCAGCAGCTTAGCCTCTAGCGCGAGGAAAGAGACCCAGTACTTC
CDR3aa: CASSLASSARKETQYF
d_gene: -
v_gene: TRBV7-2
abundance: -
j_gene: TRBJ2-5

CDR3nt: TGTGCCAGCAGCTTGTCGGGCGGGCTAGCGGTGAACACCGGGGAGCTGTTTTTT
CDR3aa: CASSLSGGLAVNTGELFF
d_gene: TRBD2
v_gene: TRBV7-6
abundance: -
j_gene: TRBJ2-2

CDR3nt: TGTGCCAGCAGCTTAGCAAGCCAGGGGGCGGGAGGTTCGTGGACCCAGTACTTC
CDR3aa: CASSLASQGAGGSWTQYF
d_gene: -
v_gene: TRBV7-2
abundance: -
j_gene: TRBJ2-5

CDR3nt: TGCGCCAGCAGTGTAACATTAGCGGCCCAAGAGACCCAGTACTTC
CDR3aa: CASSVTLAAQETQYF
d_gene: -
v_gene: TRBV10-2
abundance: -
j_gene: TRBJ2-5

CDR3nt: TGCAGCGTTATCCCTAGGGAGGTGTACCAAGAGACCCAGTACTTC
CDR3aa: CSVIPREVYQETQYF
d_gene: -
v_gene: TRBV29-1
abundance: -
j_gene: TRBJ2-5

CDR3nt: TGTGCCAGCAGCGAAAGGGACGGGACACGGCATTCGGGCTACACCTTC
CDR3aa: CASSERDGTRHSGYTF
d_gene: -
v_gene: TRBV9
abundance: few
j_gene: TRBJ1-2

CDR3nt: TGTGCCAGCGACAGGGGTTCTGGAAACACCATATATTTT
CDR3aa: CASDRGSGNTIYF
d_gene: TRBD1
v_gene: TRBV6-1
abundance: -
j_gene: TRBJ1-3

CDR3nt: TGTGCCAGCAGTTTGTCCCGGGACAGCTCCTACGAGCAGTACTTC
CDR3aa: CASSLSRDSSYEQYF
d_gene: TRBD1
v_gene: TRBV28
abundance: -
j_gene: TRBJ2-7

CDR3nt: TGTGCCAGCAGCTTAGCGGGAGTCGAGACCCAGTACTTC
CDR3aa: CASSLAGVETQYF
d_gene: -
v_gene: TRBV7-8
abundance: -
j_gene: TRBJ2-5

CDR3nt: TGTGCCAGCAGTGAACCCGGGACAGGGGGTTACCAGCCCCAGCATTTT
CDR3aa: CASSEPGTGGYQPQHF
d_gene: TRBD1
v_gene: TRBV6-1
abundance: -
j_gene: TRBJ1-5

CDR3nt: TGCGCCAGCAGCCAAGACGGGGCCCTCCCCGCGACCCAGTACTTC
CDR3aa: CASSQDGALPATQYF
d_gene: -
v_gene: TRBV4-3
abundance: -
j_gene: TRBJ2-5

CDR3nt: TGTGCCAGCAGCTTAACTCTGGGTCAGGAGACCCAGTACTTC
CDR3aa: CASSLTLGQETQYF
d_gene: -
v_gene: TRBV11-2
abundance: -
j_gene: TRBJ2-5

CDR3nt: TGTGCCAGCAGCGTAGGACAGGGGGTGGCCGGGGAGCTGTTTTTT
CDR3aa: CASSVGQGVAGELFF
d_gene: TRBD1
v_gene: TRBV9
abundance: -
j_gene: TRBJ2-2

CDR3nt: TGTGCCAGCAGCTGGTCACAGGAGACCCAGTACTTC
CDR3aa: CASSWSQETQYF
d_gene: -
v_gene: TRBV4-2
abundance: -
j_gene: TRBJ2-5

CDR3nt: TGTGCCAGCAGTTACGGGCTAGCGGGACTCTACAATGAGCAGTTCTTC
CDR3aa: CASSYGLAGLYNEQFF
d_gene: TRBD2
v_gene: TRBV6-6
abundance: -
j_gene: TRBJ2-1

CDR3nt: TGCAGCGTTGGGCAGAACACCGGGGAGCTGTTTTTT
CDR3aa: CSVGQNTGELFF
d_gene: -
v_gene: TRBV29-1
abundance: -
j_gene: TRBJ2-2

CDR3nt: TGTGCCAGCAGCTTAGGGTCAGGGGGAGAGACCCAGTACTTC
CDR3aa: CASSLGSGGETQYF
d_gene: TRBD1
v_gene: TRBV11-2
abundance: -
j_gene: TRBJ2-5

CDR3nt: TGTGCCAGCTCACTGGACAGCGCGAATTCACCCCTCCACTTT
CDR3aa: CASSLDSANSPLHF
d_gene: -
v_gene: TRBV18
abundance: -
j_gene: TRBJ1-6

CDR3nt: TGTGCCAGTAGTAGAGGGACAGGGTCTAATGAAAAACTGTTTTTT
CDR3aa: CASSRGTGSNEKLFF
d_gene: TRBD1
v_gene: TRBV19
abundance: -
j_gene: TRBJ1-4

CDR3nt: TGTGCCAGCAGCCCCCCAGGAGCAACTAATGAAAAACTGTTTTTT
CDR3aa: CASSPPGATNEKLFF
d_gene: -
v_gene: TRBV9
abundance: once
j_gene: TRBJ1-4

CDR3nt: TGTGCCAGCAGTTTATCGACGGCGGGGACCTACAATGAGCAGTTCTTC
CDR3aa: CASSLSTAGTYNEQFF
d_gene: -
v_gene: TRBV27
abundance: -
j_gene: TRBJ2-1

CDR3nt: TGTGCCAGCAGCTTGGGGAGGACAGGGAGCTTTGAAGGGGCCCAGCATTTT
CDR3aa: CASSLGRTGSFEGAQHF
d_gene: TRBD1
v_gene: TRBV5-6
abundance: -
j_gene: TRBJ1-5

CDR3nt: TGCAGCGCCCCCGTTGTACGGGGCCGTGTTCCGAGCTCCTACAATGAGCAGTTCTTC
CDR3aa: CSAPVVRGRVPSSYNEQFF
d_gene: -
v_gene: TRBV29-1
abundance: -
j_gene: TRBJ2-1

CDR3nt: TGTGCCAGCAGTCTGACAGGAGGCGAAGGCTACACCTTC
CDR3aa: CASSLTGGEGYTF
d_gene: -
v_gene: TRBV6-1
abundance: -
j_gene: TRBJ1-2

CDR3nt: TGCGCCAGCAGCCAAGATCTAGGGGGGCTCTCTGAAGCTTTCTTT
CDR3aa: CASSQDLGGLSEAFF
d_gene: -
v_gene: TRBV4-1
abundance: -
j_gene: TRBJ1-1

CDR3nt: TGTGCCAGCAGCGTAGGGTTTGGCAGAAACTATGGCTACACCTTC
CDR3aa: CASSVGFGRNYGYTF
d_gene: -
v_gene: TRBV9
abundance: few
j_gene: TRBJ1-2

CDR3nt: TGTGCCAGCATGGACAGGGTAGAAGATGGCTACACCTTC
CDR3aa: CASMDRVEDGYTF
d_gene: TRBD1
v_gene: TRBV6-5
abundance: few
j_gene: TRBJ1-2

CDR3nt: TGTGCCAGCAGTGCTGGGCTAGCGGGACGAGATACGCAGTATTTT
CDR3aa: CASSAGLAGRDTQYF
d_gene: TRBD2
v_gene: TRBV6-1
abundance: -
j_gene: TRBJ2-3

CDR3nt: TGTGCCAGCAGCTTCAGGGATGAGCAGTTCTTC
CDR3aa: CASSFRDEQFF
d_gene: -
v_gene: TRBV6-6
abundance: -
j_gene: TRBJ2-1

CDR3nt: TGTGCCAGCAGCGTAGCGATAAATATGAACACTGAAGCTTTCTTT
CDR3aa: CASSVAINMNTEAFF
d_gene: -
v_gene: TRBV9
abundance: -
j_gene: TRBJ1-1

CDR3nt: TGTGCCAGCAGCCCGATAAGGGGTAACTATGGCTACACCTTC
CDR3aa: CASSPIRGNYGYTF
d_gene: -
v_gene: TRBV5-6
abundance: -
j_gene: TRBJ1-2

CDR3nt: TGTGCCAGCACTCTAGAACAGGGGGAGCAGTACTTC
CDR3aa: CASTLEQGEQYF
d_gene: TRBD1
v_gene: TRBV7-8
abundance: -
j_gene: TRBJ2-5

CDR3nt: TGCGCCAGCAGCTTGGATGCGATGGGGACTAGCCAACCCTACGAGCAGTACTTC
CDR3aa: CASSLDAMGTSQPYEQYF
d_gene: TRBD2
v_gene: TRBV5-1
abundance: few
j_gene: TRBJ2-7

CDR3nt: TGTGCCAGCAGCTCCCCTAGGGGAAAAGCAACGGAAAACATTCAGTACTTC
CDR3aa: CASSSPRGKATENIQYF
d_gene: -
v_gene: TRBV11-2
abundance: -
j_gene: TRBJ2-4

CDR3nt: TGTGCCAGCAGTAAAGGATTTTTTACTTCAGGGAGGTTATCCTACGAGCAGTACTTC
CDR3aa: CASSKGFFTSGRLSYEQYF
d_gene: -
v_gene: TRBV27
abundance: -
j_gene: TRBJ2-7

CDR3nt: TGTGCCAGCAGCGATTCCCAGGCGGGACGCCCCCCGAACACCGGGGAGCTGTTTTTT
CDR3aa: CASSDSQAGRPPNTGELFF
d_gene: -
v_gene: TRBV9
abundance: -
j_gene: TRBJ2-2

CDR3nt: TGTGCCAGCAGCACTTGGACGGGCACAGATACGCAGTATTTT
CDR3aa: CASSTWTGTDTQYF
d_gene: -
v_gene: TRBV7-9
abundance: -
j_gene: TRBJ2-3

CDR3nt: TGTGCCAGCGGTCAACAGGGAGACTATGGCTACACCTTC
CDR3aa: CASGQQGDYGYTF
d_gene: -
v_gene: TRBV28
abundance: -
j_gene: TRBJ1-2

CDR3nt: TGTGCCAGCACCCACGGGGAGCGGGAGGGCACAGATACGCAGTATTTT
CDR3aa: CASTHGEREGTDTQYF
d_gene: TRBD2
v_gene: TRBV11-2
abundance: -
j_gene: TRBJ2-3

CDR3nt: TGTGCCAGCAGTGAGATAGGGGGGCGAGAGACCCAGTACTTC
CDR3aa: CASSEIGGRETQYF
d_gene: -
v_gene: TRBV6-1
abundance: -
j_gene: TRBJ2-5

CDR3nt: TGCGGGTCCGGGCGGGAGGGCCTCAATGAGCAGTTCTTC
CDR3aa: CGSGREGLNEQFF
d_gene: TRBD2
v_gene: TRBV6-6
abundance: -
j_gene: TRBJ2-1

CDR3nt: TGTGCCAGCGGATCTAGCGGGAATAGCTACGAGCAGTACTTC
CDR3aa: CASGSSGNSYEQYF
d_gene: TRBD2
v_gene: TRBV28
abundance: -
j_gene: TRBJ2-7

CDR3nt: TGTGCCAGCACCTTGGACAGGAACAATGAGCAGTTCTTC
CDR3aa: CASTLDRNNEQFF
d_gene: TRBD1
v_gene: TRBV11-2
abundance: -
j_gene: TRBJ2-1

CDR3nt: TGTGCCAGCAGTGAGGGGGACGCCTGGGGCTCCTACGAGCAGTACTTC
CDR3aa: CASSEGDAWGSYEQYF
d_gene: -
v_gene: TRBV25-1
abundance: -
j_gene: TRBJ2-7

CDR3nt: TGTGCCAGCAGCGTCATGTCCCTCGGGCTTTCTAGCACAGATACGCAGTATTTT
CDR3aa: CASSVMSLGLSSTDTQYF
d_gene: -
v_gene: TRBV7-2
abundance: -
j_gene: TRBJ2-3

CDR3nt: TGTGCCAGCAGTGGGACTTCCACCGGGGAGCTGTTTTTT
CDR3aa: CASSGTSTGELFF
d_gene: -
v_gene: TRBV28
abundance: -
j_gene: TRBJ2-2

CDR3nt: TGTGCCAGCATGGGGGGGGGCGAAAAACTGTTTTTT
CDR3aa: CASMGGGEKLFF
d_gene: -
v_gene: TRBV28
abundance: -
j_gene: TRBJ1-4

CDR3nt: TGTGCCAGCAGCTTAGAACCGGAGACGAGAGATACGCAGTATTTT
CDR3aa: CASSLEPETRDTQYF
d_gene: -
v_gene: TRBV7-6
abundance: -
j_gene: TRBJ2-3

CDR3nt: TGCGCCAGCAGCCGTCAGGAGGGGAACGCTGAAGCTTTCTTT
CDR3aa: CASSRQEGNAEAFF
d_gene: -
v_gene: TRBV4-3
abundance: once
j_gene: TRBJ1-1

CDR3nt: TGTGCCAGCAGCGTCGACAGTCAACCGCCACCCCTCCACTTT
CDR3aa: CASSVDSQPPPLHF
d_gene: -
v_gene: TRBV9
abundance: once
j_gene: TRBJ1-6

CDR3nt: TGTGCCAGCAGTTTTGGGGAGGCGGGATCCTACGAGCAGTACTTC
CDR3aa: CASSFGEAGSYEQYF
d_gene: -
v_gene: TRBV28
abundance: -
j_gene: TRBJ2-7

CDR3nt: TGTGCCAGCAGCCGGCAGGACAGGGGCTACACCGGGGAGCTGTTTTTT
CDR3aa: CASSRQDRGYTGELFF
d_gene: TRBD1
v_gene: TRBV5-6
abundance: once
j_gene: TRBJ2-2

CDR3nt: TGTGCCAGCCTCGTACAGGGTCCCACAGATACGCAGTATTTT
CDR3aa: CASLVQGPTDTQYF
d_gene: -
v_gene: TRBV6-1
abundance: -
j_gene: TRBJ2-3

CDR3nt: TGTGCCAGCAGCCCCTCGGCAGGGGGCACTGAAGCTTTCTTT
CDR3aa: CASSPSAGGTEAFF
d_gene: TRBD1
v_gene: TRBV11-2
abundance: -
j_gene: TRBJ1-1